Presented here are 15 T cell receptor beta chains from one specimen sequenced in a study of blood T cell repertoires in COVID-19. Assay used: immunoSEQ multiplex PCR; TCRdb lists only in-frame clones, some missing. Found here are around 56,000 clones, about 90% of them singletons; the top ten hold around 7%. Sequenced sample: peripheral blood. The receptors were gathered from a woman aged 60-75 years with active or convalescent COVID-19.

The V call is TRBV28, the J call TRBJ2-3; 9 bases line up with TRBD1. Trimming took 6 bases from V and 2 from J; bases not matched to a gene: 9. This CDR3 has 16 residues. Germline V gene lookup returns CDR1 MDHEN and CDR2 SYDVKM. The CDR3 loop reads CASRGQGGGDTDTQYF. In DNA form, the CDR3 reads TGTGCCAGCAGGGGACAGGGAGGGGGAGACACAGATACGCAGTATTTT. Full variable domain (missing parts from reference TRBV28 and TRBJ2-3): DVKVTQSSRYLVKRTGEKVFLECVQDMDHENMFWYRQDPGLGLRLIYFSYDVKMKEKGDIPEGYSVSREKKERFSLILESASTNQTSMYLCASRGQGGGDTDTQYFGPGTRLTVL.

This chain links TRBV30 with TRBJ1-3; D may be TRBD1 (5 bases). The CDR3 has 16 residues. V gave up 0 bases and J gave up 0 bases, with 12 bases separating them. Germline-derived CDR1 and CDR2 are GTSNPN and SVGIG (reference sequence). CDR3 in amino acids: CAWSVPGGFSGNTIYF. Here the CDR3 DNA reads TGTGCCTGGAGTGTACCCGGGGGATTCTCTGGAAACACCATATATTTT.

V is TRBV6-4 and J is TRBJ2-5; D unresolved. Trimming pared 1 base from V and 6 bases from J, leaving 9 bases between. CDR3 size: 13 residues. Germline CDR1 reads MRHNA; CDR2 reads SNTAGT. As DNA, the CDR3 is TGTGCCAGCAGTGACTGGAGTAGCAAGACCCAGTACTTC. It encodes CASSDWSSKTQYF.

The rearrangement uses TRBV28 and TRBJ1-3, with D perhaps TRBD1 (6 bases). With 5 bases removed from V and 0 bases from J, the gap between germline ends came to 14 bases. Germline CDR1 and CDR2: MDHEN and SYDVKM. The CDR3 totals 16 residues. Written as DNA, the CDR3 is TGTGCCAGCAGTCTCTACAGGGCTGGCTCTGGAAACACCATATATTTT. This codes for CASSLYRAGSGNTIYF.

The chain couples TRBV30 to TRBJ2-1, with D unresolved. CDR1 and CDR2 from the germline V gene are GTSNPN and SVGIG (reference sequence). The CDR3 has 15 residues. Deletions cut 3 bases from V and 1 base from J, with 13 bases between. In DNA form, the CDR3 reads TGTGCCTGGAGGATGACTGCTACTTCCTACAATGAGCAGTTCTTC. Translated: CAWRMTATSYNEQFF.

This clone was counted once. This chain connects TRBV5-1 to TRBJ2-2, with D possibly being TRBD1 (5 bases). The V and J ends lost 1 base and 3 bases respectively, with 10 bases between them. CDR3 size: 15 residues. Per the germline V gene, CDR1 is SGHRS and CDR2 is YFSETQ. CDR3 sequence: CASSLLGADTGELFF. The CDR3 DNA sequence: TGCGCCAGCAGCTTGTTAGGGGCGGACACCGGGGAGCTGTTTTTT. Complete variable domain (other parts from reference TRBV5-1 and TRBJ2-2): KAGVTQTPRYLIKTRGQQVTLSCSPISGHRSVSWYQQTPGQGLQFLFEYFSETQRNKGNFPGRFSGRQFSNSRSEMNVSTLELGDSALYLCASSLLGADTGELFFGEGSRLTVL.

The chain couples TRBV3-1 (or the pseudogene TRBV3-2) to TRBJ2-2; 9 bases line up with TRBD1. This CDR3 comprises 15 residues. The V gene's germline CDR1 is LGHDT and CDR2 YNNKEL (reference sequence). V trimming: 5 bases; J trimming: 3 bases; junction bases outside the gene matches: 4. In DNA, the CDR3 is TGTGCCAGCAGCTCCGGGACAGGGTACACCGGGGAGCTGTTTTTT. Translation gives CASSSGTGYTGELFF.

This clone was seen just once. The CDR3 coding sequence is TGTGCCAGCAGCCAACAAACAGGGACCAATCAGCCCCAGCATTTT. It translates to CASSQQTGTNQPQHF. V usage is TRBV3-1 (or the pseudogene TRBV3-2) and J usage is TRBJ1-5; D possibly corresponds to TRBD1 (6 bases). The ends were cut back, 2 bases at V and 3 bases at J, with 11 bases in the middle. Germline V gene sequence: CDR1 LGHDT, CDR2 YNNKEL (reference sequence). The CDR3 totals 15 residues.

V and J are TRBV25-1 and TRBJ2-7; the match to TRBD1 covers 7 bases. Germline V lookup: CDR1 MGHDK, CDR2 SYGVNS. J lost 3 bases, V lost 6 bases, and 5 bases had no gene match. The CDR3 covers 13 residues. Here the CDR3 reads CASREGGVYEQYF. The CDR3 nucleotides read TGTGCCAGCAGGGAAGGGGGCGTCTACGAGCAGTACTTC.

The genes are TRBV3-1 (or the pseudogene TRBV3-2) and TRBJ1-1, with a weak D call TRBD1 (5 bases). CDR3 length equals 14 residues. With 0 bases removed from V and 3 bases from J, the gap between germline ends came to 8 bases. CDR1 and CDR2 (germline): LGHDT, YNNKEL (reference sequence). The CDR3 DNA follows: TGTGCCAGCAGCCAAGATGCAGGGCACACTGAAGCTTTCTTT. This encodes CASSQDAGHTEAFF.

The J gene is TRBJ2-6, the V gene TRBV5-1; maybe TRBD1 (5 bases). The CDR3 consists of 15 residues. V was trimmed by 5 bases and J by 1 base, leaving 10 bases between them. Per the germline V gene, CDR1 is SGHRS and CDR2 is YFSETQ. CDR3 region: CASSPQGSGANVLTF. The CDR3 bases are TGCGCCAGCAGTCCTCAGGGATCTGGGGCCAACGTCCTGACTTTC. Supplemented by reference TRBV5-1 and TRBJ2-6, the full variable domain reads KAGVTQTPRYLIKTRGQQVTLSCSPISGHRSVSWYQQTPGQGLQFLFEYFSETQRNKGNFPGRFSGRQFSNSRSEMNVSTLELGDSALYLCASSPQGSGANVLTFGAGSRLTVL.

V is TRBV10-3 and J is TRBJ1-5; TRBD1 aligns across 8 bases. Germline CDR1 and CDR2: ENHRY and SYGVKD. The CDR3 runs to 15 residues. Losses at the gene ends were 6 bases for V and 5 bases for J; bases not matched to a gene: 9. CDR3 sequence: CAISPDRALDQPQHF. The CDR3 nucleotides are TGTGCCATCAGCCCGGACAGGGCCTTAGATCAGCCCCAGCATTTT.

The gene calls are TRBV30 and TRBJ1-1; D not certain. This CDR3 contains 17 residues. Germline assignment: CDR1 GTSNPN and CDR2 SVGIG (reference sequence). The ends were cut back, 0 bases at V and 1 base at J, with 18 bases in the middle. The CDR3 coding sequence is TGTGCCTGGAGTGTACTTGGTTGGCAGGAGGGGAACACTGAAGCTTTCTTT. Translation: CAWSVLGWQEGNTEAFF. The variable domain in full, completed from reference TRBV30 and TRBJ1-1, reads SQTIHQWPATLVQPVGSPLSLECTVEGTSNPNLYWYRQAAGRGLQLLFYSVGIGQISSEVPQNLSASRPQDRQFILSSKKLLLSDSGFYLCAWSVLGWQEGNTEAFFGQGTRLTVV.

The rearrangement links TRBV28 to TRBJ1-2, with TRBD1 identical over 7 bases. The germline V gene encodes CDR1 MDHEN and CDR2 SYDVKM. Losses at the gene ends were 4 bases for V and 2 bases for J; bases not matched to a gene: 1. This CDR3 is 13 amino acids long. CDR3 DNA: TGTGCCAGCAGTTCGACAGGGAACTATGGCTACACCTTC. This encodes CASSSTGNYGYTF.

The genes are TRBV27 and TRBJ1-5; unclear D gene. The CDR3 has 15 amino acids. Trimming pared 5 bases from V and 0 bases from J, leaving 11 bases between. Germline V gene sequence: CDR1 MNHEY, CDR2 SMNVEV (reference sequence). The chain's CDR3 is CASSLLYSSNQPQHF. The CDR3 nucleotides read TGTGCCAGCAGTCTCCTATACAGTAGCAATCAGCCCCAGCATTTT.